Listed here are 17 T cell receptor beta chains from one sample, sequenced in a study of human T cells and chemical hapten exposure. TCRdb re-analysed the RACE reads in MiXCR, keeping a single row per CDR3 protein. The data contain tens of thousands of distinct CDR3 sequences, 10% of them singletons. Time point indicated: patch test 2, 6 weeks after DPC sensitization. The sample's treatment: therapeutic diphenylcyclopropenone sensitization with weekly scalp DPC. This specimen consisted of whole blood, obtained in connection with sensitization to the hapten diphenylcyclopropenone (DPC). All receptors come from a woman between 45 and 65 years old with alopecia areata. Some clones in this sample may be carry-over from other donors' samples.

This clonotype was picked up many times. The chain uses TRBV7-9 and TRBJ2-1; D is perhaps TRBD2 (5 bases). The CDR3 length is 13 residues. CDR1 and CDR2 from the germline V gene are SEHNR and FQNEAQ (reference sequence). V was clipped by 5 bases and J by 9 bases, with 14 bases between them. DNA of the CDR3: TGTGCCAGCAGCACAGAGGGTAGCAGTGAGCAGTTCTTC. Its protein product is CASSTEGSSEQFF.

This clonotype has at least ten counts. The junction departs from the called germline gene at one end, perhaps through a read error. The chain links TRBV24-1 to TRBJ2-1; D unclear. Germline CDR1 KGHDR, CDR2 SFDVKD. The CDR3 sequence is 15 residues long. Written as DNA, the CDR3 is TGTGCCACCAGTGACGGGCAGTTTCATAACAATGGGCAGTTCTTC. Its protein product is CATSDGQFHNNGQFF.

This clonotype was counted at least ten times. The genes are TRBV20-1 and TRBJ2-7; 11 bases align to TRBD2. V was pared by 3 bases and J by 6 bases, with 10 bases of the junction left unmatched. This CDR3 has 15 residues. The germline gives CDR1 DFQATT, CDR2 SNEGSKA (reference sequence). In nucleotides, the CDR3 is TGCAGTGCTAGTCCCCTGACTAGCGGGACCCTCGAGCAGTACTTC. It encodes CSASPLTSGTLEQYF.

This chain links TRBV9 with TRBJ1-1; D remains unclear. The germline gives CDR1 SGDLS, CDR2 YYNGEE. The V gene lost 0 bases and the J gene lost 1 base, with 7 bases spanning the gap. The CDR3 length is 14 residues. CDR3 protein: CASSVVVENTEAFF. The DNA for the CDR3 is TGTGCCAGCAGCGTAGTTGTAGAGAACACTGAAGCTTTCTTT.

This clonotype was counted ten times or more. This chain joins TRBV7-9 and TRBJ2-1; 12 bases agree with TRBD2. Looked up from germline, CDR1 is SEHNR and CDR2 is FQNEAQ (reference sequence). V was pared by 4 bases and J by 7 bases, with 5 bases of the junction left unmatched. The CDR3 is 15 amino acids. The DNA of the CDR3 is TGTGCCAGCAGCTCTCTAGCGGGAGGGATGAATGAGCAGTTCTTC. Its protein is CASSSLAGGMNEQFF.

In its sample, this clonotype was seen a few times. J is TRBJ2-7 and V is TRBV12-3 or TRBV12-4; tentatively, D is TRBD2 (6 bases). The CDR3 consists of 15 residues. V gave up 4 bases and J gave up 1 base, with 14 bases separating them. The CDR3 spells CASSSSTSFSYEQYF. For the CDR3, the DNA is TGTGCCAGCAGTTCGTCGACTAGTTTTTCCTACGAGCAGTACTTC.

In its sample, this clonotype was seen many times. The chain couples TRBV29-1 to TRBJ1-1; maybe TRBD1 (6 bases). The length of the CDR3 is 12 residues. The germline V gene encodes CDR1 SQVTM and CDR2 ANQGSEA. The germline V and J ends were trimmed by 8 bases and 5 bases, with 15 bases remaining between them. In nucleotides, the CDR3 is TGCAGCTCGTCAGGGGAGTCGACTGAAGCTTTCTTT. As protein: CSSSGESTEAFF. Based on the CDR3 plus reference TRBV29-1 and TRBJ1-1, the full variable domain is SAVISQKPSRDICQRGTSLTIQCQVDSQVTMMFWYRQQPGQSLTLIATANQGSEATYESGFVIDKFPISRPNLTFSTLTVSNMSPEDSSIYLCSSSGESTEAFFGQGTRLTVV.

The chain employs TRBV12-5 and TRBJ1-5; no clear D gene. V was shortened by 7 bases and J by 6 bases, with 13 bases between the two germline ends. Germline V gene sequence: CDR1 LGHNT, CDR2 FRNRAP. The CDR3 loop spans 13 amino acids. The CDR3: CASAPSEGQPQHF. The CDR3 DNA sequence: TGTGCTAGTGCCCCATCCGAGGGTCAGCCCCAGCATTTT. Full variable domain (remainder filled in from reference TRBV12-5 and TRBJ1-5): DARVTQTPRHKVTEMGQEVTMRCQPILGHNTVFWYRQTMMQGLELLAYFRNRAPLDDSGMPKDRFSAEMPDATLATLKIQPSEPRDSAVYFCASAPSEGQPQHFGDGTRLSIL.

This rearrangement joins TRBV5-1 to TRBJ2-3; D perhaps matches TRBD2 (5 bases). The CDR3 spans 15 residues. CDR1 and CDR2 from the germline V gene are SGHRS and YFSETQ. V was cut by 0 bases and J by 3 bases, with 11 bases left in between. The CDR3 loop is CASSLEGVRTDTQYF. DNA of the CDR3: TGCGCCAGCAGCTTGGAGGGAGTACGAACAGATACGCAGTATTTT.

The J gene is TRBJ2-4, the V gene TRBV10-1; D unresolved. Germline V lookup: CDR1 WNHNN, CDR2 SYGVQD (reference sequence). The CDR3 spans 19 residues. The V end lost 0 bases, the J end lost 3 bases, and 21 bases lay between the germline ends. The CDR3 protein is CASSESSLESTSYKNIQYF. The CDR3 DNA reads as TGCGCCAGCAGTGAGTCTTCCTTAGAGTCAACCTCATACAAAAACATTCAGTACTTC.

The chain combines TRBV10-3 with TRBJ2-7, with unresolved D. The CDR3 runs 13 residues. V lost 3 bases, J lost 0 bases, and 6 bases lay in between. Germline CDR1 ENHRY, CDR2 SYGVKD. The CDR3 reads CAISEHLSYEQYF. The CDR3 DNA follows: TGTGCCATCAGTGAACATCTCTCCTACGAGCAGTACTTC.

This clonotype was recorded many times. J is TRBJ2-2 and V is TRBV2; TRBD1 or TRBD2 may be the D gene (5 bases each). The CDR3 has 16 residues. Germline values: CDR1 SNHLY, CDR2 FYNNEI. Trimming took 6 bases from V and 4 from J, leaving 18 bases between them. The CDR3 sequence is CASSTYSGTSTGELFF. CDR3 DNA: TGTGCCAGCAGCACCTACTCCGGGACCAGCACCGGGGAGCTGTTTTTT.

This clonotype has more than one count but fewer than ten. The chain joins TRBV2 to TRBJ1-1, with 7 bases identical to TRBD1. From germline, CDR1 is SNHLY and CDR2 FYNNEI. There are 16 residues in the CDR3. Unmatched junction bases numbered 10, after V lost 3 bases and J lost 3 bases. The CDR3 protein is CASSDRPTGMDTEAFF. The CDR3 DNA reads as TGTGCCAGCAGTGACCGCCCGACAGGGATGGACACTGAAGCTTTCTTT.

Ten or more counts support this clonotype. The J gene is TRBJ2-1, the V gene TRBV7-8; 12 nucleotides agree with TRBD2. Germline V gene lookup returns CDR1 SGHVS and CDR2 FQNEAQ. The CDR3 has 15 residues. V lost 6 bases, J lost 4 bases, and 4 bases stayed unmatched. The CDR3 here is CASSASGRVYNEQFF. The DNA for the CDR3 is TGTGCCAGCAGTGCTAGCGGGAGGGTATACAATGAGCAGTTCTTC.

This clonotype was counted only a few times. The chain combines TRBV30 with TRBJ2-3; D unclear. This CDR3 has 16 residues. Between the trimmed V and J ends, which lost 3 bases and 6 bases, there was a span of 22 bases. CDR1 GTSNPN and CDR2 SVGIG come from the germline V gene (reference sequence). CDR3 residues: CAWSRKAGPMADTQYF. The CDR3 region has the DNA TGTGCCTGGAGCCGAAAGGCCGGGCCGATGGCGGATACGCAGTATTTT.

In regard to this clonotype: Given a much more abundant clone one base away, this may be a read error. CDR3 in DNA: TGTGCCTGGAGACTTGACGGGGCACTAACCAAAAACATTCAGTACTTC. Protein: CAWRLDGALTKNIQYF. The gene calls are TRBV30 and TRBJ2-4; D is possibly TRBD1 or TRBD2 (5 bases each). V shed 3 bases and J shed 2 bases, with 17 bases lying between them. Germline loops: CDR1 GTSNPN, CDR2 SVGIG (reference sequence). The CDR3 length is 16 residues.

The sample holds many counts of this clonotype. This sequence joins TRBV6-2 or TRBV6-3 and TRBJ2-6; D is possibly TRBD2 (5 bases). Per the germline V gene, CDR1 is MNHEY and CDR2 is SVGEGT. This CDR3 is 15 amino acids long. V dropped 2 bases and J dropped 4 bases, with 9 bases sitting between them. The chain's CDR3 is CASSYVEAGANVLTF. The CDR3 region has the DNA TGTGCCAGCAGTTACGTGGAGGCCGGGGCCAACGTCCTGACTTTC.